These 28 T cell receptor beta chains came from one sample sequenced in a study of blood T cell repertoires in COVID-19. Some clones are missing from TCRdb's copy, which holds only in-frame ones; the method was immunoSEQ multiplex PCR. This sample has around 99,000 clones, with around 83% found just once. The sequenced sample consisted of peripheral blood. The receptors shown here come from a man in his 70s with acute or convalescent COVID-19.

The chain is built from TRBV25-1 and TRBJ2-1; TRBD2 agrees at 13 bases. Germline assignment: CDR1 MGHDK and CDR2 SYGVNS. CDR3 length: 13 residues. J lost 10 bases, V lost 7 bases, and 4 bases had no gene match. CDR3 bases: TGTGCCAGCATCAGGGGACTAGCGGGGGAGCAGTTCTTC. This codes for CASIRGLAGEQFF.

V and J are TRBV11-2 and TRBJ2-3; no clear D. CDR3 size: 13 residues. CDR1 SGHAT and CDR2 FQNNGV come from the germline V gene. Trimming pared 4 bases from V and 2 bases from J, leaving 7 bases between. The CDR3 is CASSWLHTDTQYF. As DNA, the CDR3 is TGTGCCAGCAGCTGGCTCCACACAGATACGCAGTATTTT. Complete variable domain (other parts from reference TRBV11-2 and TRBJ2-3): EAGVAQSPRYKIIEKRQSVAFWCNPISGHATLYWYQQILGQGPKLLIQFQNNGVVDDSQLPKDRFSAERLKGVDSTLKIQPAKLEDSAVYLCASSWLHTDTQYFGPGTRLTVL.

The gene calls are TRBV3-1 (or the pseudogene TRBV3-2) and TRBJ2-5; the match to TRBD1 covers 8 bases. The germline gives CDR1 LGHDT, CDR2 YNNKEL (reference sequence). Unmatched junction bases numbered 1, after V lost 2 bases and J lost 5 bases. This CDR3 has 13 amino acids. Written as DNA, the CDR3 is TGTGCCAGCAGCCAAAACAGGGGGGAGACCCAGTACTTC. Its translation is CASSQNRGETQYF.

CDR3 coding DNA: TGTGCCAGCAGCACCCAAACAGGGGACCTATCAACTAATGAAAAACTGTTTTTT. It yields the protein CASSTQTGDLSTNEKLFF. The rearrangement links TRBV13 to TRBJ1-4; 7 nucleotides agree with TRBD1. Germline lookup yields CDR1 PRHDT and CDR2 FYEKMQ (reference sequence). The J segment lost 0 bases and the V segment lost 5 bases, leaving 12 bases of the junction unmatched. There are 18 residues in the CDR3. The full variable domain, completed using reference TRBV13 and TRBJ1-4, is AAGVIQSPRHLIKEKRETATLKCYPIPRHDTVYWYQQGPGQDPQFLISFYEKMQSDKGSIPDRFSAQQFSDYHSELNMSSLELGDSALYFCASSTQTGDLSTNEKLFFGSGTQLSVL.

The chain uses TRBV5-8 and TRBJ2-3; no reliable D call. The CDR3 is 14 amino acids. The ends were cut back, 0 bases at V and 0 bases at J, with 5 bases in the middle. The germline V gene encodes CDR1 SGHTS and CDR2 YDEGEE. The CDR3 is CASSLDRSTDTQYF. The CDR3 DNA sequence: TGTGCCAGCAGCTTGGACAGAAGCACAGATACGCAGTATTTT.

The table lists this clone with a few counts. This sequence joins TRBV2 and TRBJ2-2, with a weak D call TRBD2 (5 bases). This CDR3 has 14 amino acids. CDR1 and CDR2 from the germline V gene are SNHLY and FYNNEI. The ends were cut back, 6 bases at V and 1 base at J, with 9 bases in the middle. CDR3 sequence reads: CASRGSGNTGELFF. CDR3 in DNA: TGTGCCAGCAGGGGGAGCGGGAACACCGGGGAGCTGTTTTTT.

This rearrangement joins TRBV7-2 to TRBJ2-7, with a possible D match to TRBD1 (6 bases). Germline V gene sequence: CDR1 SGHTA, CDR2 FQGNSA. Trimming removed 3 bases from V and 4 bases from J, with 13 bases in between. This CDR3 comprises 14 residues. The CDR3 protein is CASSFGPGAYEQYF. The CDR3 bases are TGTGCCAGCAGCTTTGGGCCAGGGGCATACGAGCAGTACTTC.

The gene calls are TRBV18 and TRBJ1-2, with 8 bases lining up with TRBD1. There are 13 residues in the CDR3. The junction had 5 bases not matched to a gene; V was cut back by 3 bases and J by 8 bases. CDR1 is KGHSH, CDR2 LQKENI, per germline. CDR3 sequence reads: CASSPPTGDGYTF. The CDR3 nucleotides are TGTGCCAGCTCACCCCCGACAGGGGACGGCTACACCTTC.

This clone has a handful of counts. V and J are TRBV19 and TRBJ2-3, with D possibly matching TRBD2 (5 bases). This CDR3 spans 14 amino acids. V lost 3 bases, J lost 9 bases, and 16 bases lay in between. The germline V gene encodes CDR1 LNHDA and CDR2 SQIVND (reference sequence). The CDR3 here is CASSIGRESGTQYF. For the CDR3, the DNA is TGTGCCAGTAGTATTGGACGGGAAAGTGGGACGCAGTATTTT.

The rearrangement links TRBV29-1 to TRBJ2-5, with a possible D match to TRBD2 (5 bases). Trimming pared 7 bases from V and 4 bases from J, leaving 16 bases between. This CDR3 is 13 amino acids long. Germline assignment: CDR1 SQVTM and CDR2 ANQGSEA. The CDR3 nucleotides read TGCAGCGCCGCAACCGGACTTGGAGAGACCCAGTACTTC. Its protein is CSAATGLGETQYF.

The table lists this clone with a count of one. The chain recombines TRBV18 with TRBJ1-2; 8 bases align to TRBD1. The V and J ends lost 3 bases and 2 bases, in that order; junction bases with no gene match: 2. CDR3 length: 14 amino acids. CDR1 is KGHSH, CDR2 LQKENI, per germline. The CDR3 loop reads CASSPRQGNYGYTF. CDR3 DNA: TGTGCCAGCTCACCCCGACAGGGGAACTATGGCTACACCTTC.

V usage is TRBV9 and J usage is TRBJ1-1, with D tentatively TRBD1 (5 bases). The V gene lost 2 bases and the J gene lost 7 bases, with 18 bases spanning the gap. The CDR3 covers 15 residues. Germline values: CDR1 SGDLS, CDR2 YYNGEE. The DNA of the CDR3 is TGTGCCAGCAGCGTCGATCAGGGTGGGAAAGTTGAAGCTTTCTTT. Translated, it gives CASSVDQGGKVEAFF. Complete variable domain (other parts from reference TRBV9 and TRBJ1-1): DSGVTQTPKHLITATGQRVTLRCSPRSGDLSVYWYQQSLDQGLQFLIQYYNGEERAKGNILERFSAQQFPDLHSELNLSSLELGDSALYFCASSVDQGGKVEAFFGQGTRLTVV.

V gene TRBV19 combines with J gene TRBJ2-4, with 10 positions matching TRBD2. J gave up 8 bases and V 2 bases, and 6 bases lay outside the gene matches. This CDR3 region has 15 residues. Germline V CDR1 and CDR2: LNHDA, SQIVND (reference sequence). DNA for the CDR3: TGTGCCAGTAGTATAAACAGCGGGGGGGCAGACATTCAGTACTTC. Residues: CASSINSGGADIQYF.

This clone was observed a single time. This rearrangement joins TRBV11-2 to TRBJ2-3, with no clear D. The V end lost 3 bases, the J end lost 2 bases, and 12 bases lay between the germline ends. CDR1 is SGHAT, CDR2 FQNNGV, per germline. This CDR3 has 15 amino acids. CDR3 sequence: CASSFQTTHTDTQYF. CDR3 bases: TGTGCCAGCAGCTTTCAAACTACCCACACAGATACGCAGTATTTT.

V gene TRBV7-3 combines with J gene TRBJ1-1, with a weak D call TRBD1 (5 bases). Trimming pared 3 bases from V and 7 bases from J, leaving 21 bases between. The germline V gene encodes CDR1 SGHTA and CDR2 FQGTGA. The CDR3 has 16 amino acids. The CDR3 bases are TGTGCCAGCAGCTTTCATTATCGACAGATCGGGAGTGAAGCTTTCTTT. This translates into CASSFHYRQIGSEAFF.

This chain uses TRBV11-1 with TRBJ2-7, with D perhaps matching TRBD1 (6 bases). Germline assignment: CDR1 SGHAT and CDR2 FQDESV (reference sequence). This CDR3 region has 16 residues. V was cut by 0 bases and J by 2 bases, with 14 bases left in between. This CDR3 is CASSLASTGSAYEQYF. The CDR3 region has the DNA TGTGCCAGCAGCTTAGCGTCAACAGGGTCGGCCTACGAGCAGTACTTC.

V is TRBV6-6 and J is TRBJ2-7, with D possibly matching TRBD2 (6 bases). The CDR3 has 14 amino acids. Germline lookup yields CDR1 MNHNY and CDR2 SVGAGI (reference sequence). The germline V and J ends were trimmed by 0 bases and 3 bases, with 9 bases remaining between them. CDR3 nucleotides: TGTGCCAGCAGTTACTCGGAGGGAGTCTACGAGCAGTACTTC. Translation gives CASSYSEGVYEQYF.

The chain is built from TRBV7-9 and TRBJ1-2, with D unresolved. The CDR3 extends over 13 amino acids. The germline CDR1 and CDR2 sequences are SEHNR and FQNEAQ (reference sequence). V dropped 6 bases and J dropped 4 bases, with 12 bases sitting between them. The CDR3 nucleotides are TGTGCCAGCAGTTCCGAGAGGGTCTATGGCTACACCTTC. Amino acid sequence: CASSSERVYGYTF.

The rearrangement joins TRBV6-5 to TRBJ2-7; 14 bases match TRBD2. CDR3 length: 14 amino acids. J lost 4 bases, V lost 8 bases, and 4 bases had no gene match. Germline V CDR1 and CDR2: MNHEY, SVGAGI. The CDR3 spells CASRGLAGGYEQYF. In DNA form, the CDR3 reads TGTGCCAGCCGAGGACTAGCGGGGGGATACGAGCAGTACTTC.

V is TRBV29-1 and J is TRBJ2-7; 10 nucleotides match TRBD2. CDR1 is SQVTM, CDR2 ANQGSEA, per germline. With V trimmed by 5 bases and J by 3 bases, 7 bases remained unmatched. This CDR3 spans 14 amino acids. The CDR3 nucleotides read TGCAGCGTTAAAAGCGGGGGGGTCTACTACGAGCAGTACTTC. It yields the protein CSVKSGGVYYEQYF.

The V gene is TRBV10-3, the J gene TRBJ2-2; 13 nucleotides align to TRBD2. CDR3 length: 17 residues. Germline V CDR1 and CDR2: ENHRY, SYGVKD. V lost 5 bases and J lost 7; bases outside the gene matches: 10. The CDR3 protein is CAISPTTSGGAFGELFF. The CDR3 DNA is TGTGCCATCAGTCCAACAACTAGCGGGGGGGCCTTCGGGGAGCTGTTTTTT.

The CDR3 loop is CASSPRGRSTDTQYF. CDR3 sequence (DNA): TGTGCCAGCAGCCCTCGGGGGAGGAGCACAGATACGCAGTATTTT. V gene TRBV5-6 combines with J gene TRBJ2-3; possible D gene TRBD2, 6 bases. Germline CDR1 SGHDT, CDR2 YYEEEE. The CDR3 totals 15 residues. Trimming shortened V by 4 bases and J by 0 bases, and 12 bases separated the two germline ends.

This clone appeared a single time. The chain recombines TRBV7-3 with TRBJ2-1, with 7 bases lining up with TRBD2. The ends lost 5 bases at V and 9 bases at J; junction bases unmatched: 7. Germline CDR1 SGHTA, CDR2 FQGTGA. The CDR3 consists of 13 residues. Here the CDR3 reads CASSRTSGVEQFF. CDR3 sequence (DNA): TGTGCCAGCAGCCGAACCAGCGGGGTTGAGCAGTTCTTC.

This clone turned up a few times. This rearrangement joins TRBV5-6 to TRBJ2-7; D is possibly TRBD2 (5 bases). The CDR3 consists of 16 residues. Trimming stripped 1 base from V and 3 bases from J, with 17 bases between. Per germline, CDR1 SGHDT and CDR2 YYEEEE. The CDR3: CASSLMLQDSDYEQYF. The CDR3 region has the DNA TGTGCCAGCAGCTTGATGCTGCAGGACTCTGACTACGAGCAGTACTTC.

The rearrangement uses TRBV18 and TRBJ2-5, with D possibly TRBD1 on 5 matching bases. This CDR3 spans 14 amino acids. V was shortened by 2 bases and J by 4 bases, with 11 bases between the two germline ends. Per germline, CDR1 KGHSH and CDR2 LQKENI. The CDR3 here is CASSPEWGLETQYF. CDR3 bases: TGTGCCAGCTCACCAGAATGGGGCTTAGAGACCCAGTACTTC.

Only a few counts were recorded for this clone. The V call is TRBV11-2, the J call TRBJ2-5; 7 bases agree with TRBD1. This CDR3 comprises 16 residues. The V gene's germline CDR1 is SGHAT and CDR2 FQNNGV. The junction had 12 bases not matched to a gene; V was cut back by 4 bases and J by 4 bases. The CDR3 here is CASSSYRSGGTETQYF. The CDR3 region has the DNA TGTGCCAGCAGCTCATACCGGTCAGGGGGTACAGAGACCCAGTACTTC.

This clone was seen a handful of times. This chain links TRBV7-2 with TRBJ2-7, with a weak D call TRBD1 (5 bases). Germline V gene data show CDR1 as SGHTA and CDR2 as FQGNSA. The CDR3 has 16 amino acids. The V and J ends lost 6 bases and 0 bases respectively, with 18 bases between them. CDR3 amino acids: CASRSGQPGNSYEQYF. In DNA, the CDR3 is TGTGCCAGCAGATCAGGGCAACCGGGCAACTCCTACGAGCAGTACTTC.

The chain is built from TRBV6-5 and TRBJ2-7; 10 bases are shared with TRBD1. This CDR3 contains 15 residues. CDR1 and CDR2 from the germline V gene are MNHEY and SVGAGI. V shed 5 bases, J shed 0 bases, and the junction held 4 bases outside the gene matches. CDR3 in amino acids: CASSRQGASSYEQYF. Here the CDR3 DNA reads TGTGCCAGCAGTCGACAGGGGGCTAGCTCCTACGAGCAGTACTTC.